This T cell receptor beta chain was observed in a study of blood T cells in healthy people across ages. The study, taken as a whole, reports: Underestimates were what the diversity estimates from one million T cells were considered to be. It was found that TCR beta diversity correlated strongly with the percentage of naive T cells.

Next came a second PCR, run for roughly 6 to 11 cycles, which used a sample-barcoded 5' primer along with a J-beta primer mix. All cDNA molecules were each tagged by a template-switch adaptor with 12 random nucleotides. TCRdb redid the calling of the 5' RACE reads with MiXCR, one entry per CDR3 protein. The sample has nearly 800,000 distinct CDR3 sequences; around three fifths are singletons. The V end was cut by 2 bases, the J end by 4 bases, with 11 bases between. CDR1 and CDR2 from the germline V gene are MNHNS and SASEGT. This CDR3 region has 14 residues. The table lists this clonotype with a few counts. The target antigen is unknown.

This TCR was recovered from a man aged 40-49 years in good health. The specimen sequenced was blood. This chain joins TRBV6-1 and TRBJ1-2; the D gene is possibly TRBD1 (5 bases). CDR3 in DNA: TGTGCCAGCAGTGAAAGTGGCAGGGCCTATGGCTACACCTTC. Residues: CASSESGRAYGYTF.